This is a list of T cell receptor beta chains from one sample in a study of metastatic and nonmetastatic thyroid tumors. TCRdb re-processed the PCR reads through MiXCR. The top ten hold more than 15% of the sample, which has about 18,000 clones, roughly 23% seen once. The sequenced sample consisted of tumor tissue. The receptors were gathered from a female donor with papillary thyroid cancer or a benign thyroid nodule (not recorded which). Some clones in this sample may be carry-over from other donors' samples. The CDR3 runs from the conserved cysteine through the conserved F or W. D genes are given only for firm matches. Size tells how often a clone was seen (once, few, many) or the class of an expanded clone, and some rows leave it out.

. many TRBJ2-1 TRBV12-3/TRBV12-4 CASSFYGDEQFF TGTGCCAGCAGTTTTTACGGGGATGAGCAGTTCTTC
TRBD1 many TRBJ1-1 TRBV12-3/TRBV12-4 CASSRQGAGTEAFF TGTGCCAGCAGCCGACAGGGGGCGGGCACTGAAGCTTTCTTT
. many TRBJ2-2 TRBV12-5 CASGLWANTGELFF TGTGCTAGTGGTTTGTGGGCGAACACCGGGGAGCTGTTTTTT
TRBD1 few TRBJ1-4 TRBV6-1 CASSPSWDSVGKLFF TGTGCCAGCAGTCCCAGTTGGGACAGTGTTGGGAAACTGTTTTTT
TRBD1 . TRBJ2-2 TRBV7-6 CASSFSGTGGAAGELFF TGTGCCAGCAGCTTCTCCGGGACAGGGGGCGCGGCCGGGGAGCTGTTTTTT
. . TRBJ2-7 TRBV13 CASRLQGPKDYEQYF TGTGCCAGCAGGCTTCAGGGCCCTAAGGACTACGAGCAGTACTTC
TRBD1 many TRBJ2-3 TRBV11-1 CASSNAGTGSDTQYF TGTGCCAGCAGCAATGCCGGGACAGGGTCAGATACGCAGTATTTT
. many TRBJ2-7 TRBV27 CASRLSGLSYEQYF TGTGCCAGCAGACTCAGCGGACTCTCCTACGAGCAGTACTTC
. many TRBJ2-6 TRBV5-5 CASSPLQRGANVLTF TGTGCCAGCAGCCCTCTACAGCGTGGGGCCAACGTCCTGACTTTC
. . TRBJ1-1 TRBV5-1 CASSPGDTEAFF TGCGCCAGCAGCCCGGGGGACACTGAAGCTTTCTTT
. many TRBJ2-5 TRBV20-1 CSAVSPLRYQETQYF TGCAGTGCCGTATCTCCACTGAGGTACCAAGAGACCCAGTACTTC
. . TRBJ1-2 TRBV20-1 CSSPGRQEFYGYTF TGCAGCTCCCCCGGGCGTCAGGAGTTCTATGGCTACACCTTC
TRBD2 many TRBJ2-5 TRBV12-3/TRBV12-4 CASSLEWVAGEETQYF TGTGCCAGCAGTTTAGAGTGGGTAGCGGGAGAAGAGACCCAGTACTTC
. medium-sized TRBJ2-1 TRBV20-1 CSARVGALNEQFF TGCAGTGCTAGAGTGGGGGCTCTCAATGAGCAGTTCTTC
TRBD2 few TRBJ2-7 TRBV28 CASSLWAGDYEQYF TGTGCCAGCAGTTTATGGGCGGGGGACTACGAGCAGTACTTC
. many TRBJ2-7 TRBV27 CASSWGIGYEQYF TGTGCCAGCTCCTGGGGTATCGGGTACGAGCAGTACTTC
. . TRBJ2-7 TRBV5-1 CASSLVLGGYEQYF TGCGCCAGCAGCTTAGTACTAGGCGGGTACGAGCAGTACTTC
TRBD2 medium-sized TRBJ2-7 TRBV19 CASSAGTSGAYEQYF TGTGCCAGTAGTGCCGGGACTAGCGGGGCCTACGAGCAGTACTTC
. many TRBJ2-7 TRBV3-1 CASSQTVGEQYF TGTGCCAGCAGCCAAACAGTGGGAGAGCAGTACTTC
. many TRBJ1-5 TRBV6-5 CASSYTSGTDQPQHF TGTGCCAGCAGTTATACCTCAGGTACCGATCAGCCCCAGCATTTT
TRBD2 . TRBJ2-7 TRBV28 CASSRGRVGIYEQYF TGTGCCAGCAGTCGTGGGAGGGTGGGGATATACGAGCAGTACTTC
. many TRBJ2-5 TRBV27 CASSTRPQETQYF TGTGCCAGCAGTACACGGCCTCAAGAGACCCAGTACTTC
TRBD2 many TRBJ2-3 TRBV29-1 CSVLTSISADTQYF TGCAGCGTCCTGACTAGCATATCAGCAGATACGCAGTATTTT
. many TRBJ1-1 TRBV11-2 CASSLEHGTRAFF TGTGCCAGCAGCTTAGAGCACGGGACTCGAGCTTTCTTT
. . TRBJ2-2 TRBV6-4 CASSPLKGVSAGELFF TGTGCCAGCAGCCCTCTGAAGGGTGTTTCGGCCGGGGAGCTGTTTTTT
. many TRBJ1-1 TRBV5-6 CASSFTVYTEAFF TGTGCCAGCAGCTTTACGGTGTACACTGAAGCTTTCTTT
. . TRBJ2-7 TRBV7-2 CASSSDKTYEQYF TGTGCCAGCAGCTCCGACAAGACCTACGAGCAGTACTTC
. many TRBJ2-5 TRBV5-5 CASSLGRAETQYF TGTGCCAGCAGCTTGGGACGGGCAGAGACCCAGTACTTC
TRBD1 medium-sized TRBJ2-7 TRBV5-5 CASSFNRGPYEQYF TGTGCCAGCAGCTTCAACAGGGGTCCATACGAGCAGTACTTC
TRBD2 . TRBJ2-1 TRBV3-1 CASRRSGSDNEQFF TGTGCCAGCAGGAGGAGCGGGAGTGACAATGAGCAGTTCTTC
. . TRBJ1-3 TRBV14 CASSQDPSASGNTIYF TGTGCCAGCAGCCAAGATCCTTCAGCCTCTGGAAACACCATATATTTT
TRBD2 . TRBJ2-1 TRBV9 CASSVEGREAYNEQFF TGTGCCAGCAGCGTAGAGGGGCGGGAGGCCTACAATGAGCAGTTCTTC
. . TRBJ1-5 TRBV5-1 CASSPGDGNQPQHF TGCGCCAGCAGCCCAGGGGATGGCAATCAGCCCCAGCATTTT
. many TRBJ2-2 TRBV9 CASSLDLTGELFF TGTGCCAGCAGCCTAGACCTGACCGGGGAGCTGTTTTTT
. many TRBJ1-1 TRBV4-2 CASSHVPTGLGTEAFF TGTGCCAGCAGCCACGTCCCTACAGGGCTTGGGACTGAAGCTTTCTTT
. medium-sized TRBJ2-2 TRBV6-2/TRBV6-3 CASSLHSRNTGELFF TGTGCCAGCAGTCTCCATAGCCGGAACACCGGGGAGCTGTTTTTT
. many TRBJ1-2 TRBV20-1 CSARDREAHYGYTF TGCAGTGCTAGAGATAGGGAGGCTCATTATGGCTACACCTTC
TRBD1 . TRBJ1-5 TRBV20-1 CSARRDRVNQPQHF TGCAGTGCAAGACGGGACAGAGTTAATCAGCCCCAGCATTTT
TRBD1 . TRBJ1-4 TRBV7-9 CASSPQGQGYEKLFF TGTGCCAGCAGCCCCCAGGGACAGGGATATGAAAAACTGTTTTTT
TRBD1 many TRBJ1-1 TRBV30 CAWSLPGGMNAEAFF TGTGCCTGGAGCCTACCAGGGGGGATGAACGCTGAAGCTTTCTTT
. many TRBJ2-5 TRBV5-6 CASTQIGQETQYF TGTGCCAGCACGCAAATAGGGCAAGAGACCCAGTACTTC
. few TRBJ2-6 TRBV28 CASRQPLGGLSSGANVLTF TGTGCCAGCAGACAGCCTCTGGGGGGCCTCAGCTCTGGGGCCAACGTCCTGACTTTC
. medium-sized TRBJ2-3 TRBV15 CATSRNGLFIDTQYF TGTGCCACCAGCAGAAATGGGCTTTTCATAGATACGCAGTATTTT
. many TRBJ1-1 TRBV6-1 CASSDRQVAGSTEAFF TGTGCCAGCAGTGATAGACAGGTCGCGGGTAGCACTGAAGCTTTCTTT
. many TRBJ2-6 TRBV24-1 CATRESGANVLTF TGTGCCACCAGAGAATCTGGGGCCAACGTCCTGACTTTC
TRBD1 . TRBJ1-2 TRBV30 CAWSGGQYYGYTF TGTGCCTGGAGTGGGGGACAGTACTATGGCTACACCTTC
TRBD1 . TRBJ1-6 TRBV18 CASSRTGYNSPLHF TGTGCCAGCTCACGGACAGGGTATAATTCACCCCTCCACTTT
. . TRBJ1-2 TRBV12-3/TRBV12-4 CAVGHPNYGYTF TGTGCCGTAGGACACCCTAACTATGGCTACACCTTC
. many TRBJ1-5 TRBV28 CASSFVGGRIRNQPQHF TGTGCCAGCAGTTTCGTCGGGGGGAGGATTAGGAATCAGCCCCAGCATTTT
. many TRBJ1-5 TRBV20-1 CSAKNPDWNSNQPQHF TGCAGTGCTAAGAACCCCGACTGGAATAGCAATCAGCCCCAGCATTTT
. many TRBJ2-2 TRBV24-1 CATSDSLRDTGELFF TGTGCCACCAGTGATTCCCTCCGGGACACCGGGGAGCTGTTTTTT
TRBD2 . TRBJ2-1 TRBV11-2 CASSLSAGGHNEQFF TGTGCCAGCAGCTTGTCGGCGGGGGGACACAATGAGCAGTTCTTC
TRBD1 . TRBJ2-7 TRBV5-1 CASSAPAPGTGVTYEQYF TGCGCCAGCAGCGCACCCGCGCCCGGGACAGGGGTTACCTACGAGCAGTACTTC